The 8 T cell receptor beta chains below all came from one sample that was sequenced in a study of cytomegalovirus exposure and HLA in healthy donors. 13 Jbeta primers and 60 Vbeta primers were used for the PCR. Profiling relied on immunoSEQ multiplex PCR, and the TCRdb table lists in-frame clones only, not all of them. The sample consists of 180,000 or so clones, around 80% of them appearing once. Sequencing was carried out using PBMCs. The source of these receptors is a female donor in good health and CMV-seronegative.

CDR3 nucleotide sequence: TGTGCCAGCAGCCAAGAACGGGGGGGGACCCAGTACTTC. Its translation is CASSQERGGTQYF. V gene TRBV4-2 combines with J gene TRBJ2-5, with 8 nucleotides matching TRBD2. CDR1 is LGHNA, CDR2 YNFKEQ, per germline. V was clipped by 0 bases and J by 7 bases; unmatched bases: 1. CDR3 length: 13 amino acids.

The V call is TRBV6-1, the J call TRBJ2-7; 8 bases align to TRBD1. The CDR3 extends over 15 amino acids. CDR1 is MNHNS and CDR2 is SASEGT in the germline V gene. Losses at the gene ends were 3 bases for V and 3 bases for J; bases not matched to a gene: 7. The CDR3 region is CASSDYGQGIYEQYF. CDR3 DNA sequence: TGTGCCAGCAGTGATTACGGACAGGGCATCTACGAGCAGTACTTC.

The chain employs TRBV2 and TRBJ2-5; weak D call: TRBD1 (6 bases). The DNA end lines up better with TRBJ2-7; the J call may be wrong. The CDR3 totals 12 residues. Germline values: CDR1 SNHLY, CDR2 FYNNEI. The DNA of the CDR3 is TGTGCCAGCAGGGACAGACGCTACGAGCAGTACTTC. Its protein product is CASRDRRYEQYF.

The V call is TRBV7-8, the J call TRBJ2-7, with 9 bases identical to TRBD2. The V gene's germline CDR1 is SGHVS and CDR2 FQNEAQ. This CDR3 contains 17 residues. V shed 1 base and J 5 bases; nucleotides not matched to a gene: 12. The CDR3 reads CASSLVGPGLASDEQYF. CDR3 DNA: TGTGCCAGCAGCTTAGTAGGGCCGGGACTAGCTTCCGACGAGCAGTACTTC.

This chain links TRBV5-1 with TRBJ1-1; D remains unclear. CDR3 length equals 13 residues. Trimming shortened V by 0 bases and J by 6 bases, and 9 bases separated the two germline ends. The V gene's germline CDR1 is SGHRS and CDR2 YFSETQ. CDR3 in DNA: TGCGCCAGCAGCTTGGGGGCCGCTCCTGAAGCTTTCTTT. Translating gives CASSLGAAPEAFF.

The chain joins TRBV9 to TRBJ2-3, with D perhaps matching TRBD2 (6 bases). Germline-derived CDR1 and CDR2 are SGDLS and YYNGEE. CDR3 length: 17 amino acids. V was trimmed by 4 bases and J by 1 base, leaving 19 bases between them. This chain's CDR3 is CASSPFGAGLRTDTQYF. For the CDR3, the DNA is TGTGCCAGCAGCCCCTTTGGAGCGGGCCTTCGCACAGATACGCAGTATTTT.

The J gene is TRBJ1-3, the V gene TRBV6-5; D gene uncertain. The CDR3 has 11 residues. Germline V gene sequence: CDR1 MNHEY, CDR2 SVGAGI. Trimming took off 7 bases at V and 4 bases at J, with 5 bases between the two ends. This CDR3 is CASTRGNTIYF. CDR3 sequence (DNA): TGTGCCAGCACCAGGGGAAACACCATATATTTT.

This sequence joins TRBV27 and TRBJ1-2; a weak D match, TRBD1 (6 bases). Germline V gene sequence: CDR1 MNHEY, CDR2 SMNVEV (reference sequence). The CDR3 loop spans 15 amino acids. The V end was cut by 2 bases, the J end by 2 bases, with 12 bases between. CDR3 coding DNA: TGTGCCAGCAGTTTACGCAGGGGCCTAAACTATGGCTACACCTTC. It translates to CASSLRRGLNYGYTF.